This TCR beta chain is drawn from a study of cytomegalovirus exposure and HLA in healthy donors. Study-level points and caveats: Several V segments, TRBV6-2 and TRBV6-3 among them, could not be told apart and were dropped. A later analysis showed that HLA-associated TCR beta chains had undergone more clonal expansion than equally common others. A list of approximately 160 TCR beta chains associated with cytomegalovirus was given. Follow-up analysis later connected one missense variant in DCLRE1C with trimming of TCR beta V- and J-genes.

PCR employed 60 Vbeta and 13 Jbeta primers. Method: immunoSEQ multiplex PCR; TCRdb's copy keeps in-frame clones and lacks some. The data hold about 95,000 clones, with around 84% observed a single time. Concerning this clone itself: The antigen is not known.

The germline V and J ends were trimmed by 4 bases and 3 bases, with 10 bases remaining between them. Germline V gene data show CDR1 as KGHSH and CDR2 as LQKENI. The CDR3 covers 14 residues. The source material was PBMCs. The V gene is TRBV18, the J gene TRBJ2-1, with a tentative D call TRBD1 (5 bases). The sequence came from a woman aged 40 to 49 in good health and CMV-seropositive. CDR3 coding DNA: TGTGCCAGCTCACACCAGGACAACTACAATGAGCAGTTCTTC. Translation gives CASSHQDNYNEQFF. Looking up the rest from reference TRBV18 and TRBJ2-1 gives the full variable domain: NAGVMQNPRHLVRRRGQEARLRCSPMKGHSHVYWYRQLPEEGLKFMVYLQKENIIDESGMPKERFSAEFPKEGPSILRIQQVVRGDSAAYFCASSHQDNYNEQFFGPGTRLTVL.